These 26 T cell receptor beta chains share one sample of origin, sequenced in a study of blood T cell repertoires in COVID-19. Generated by immunoSEQ multiplex PCR, the TCRdb table keeps only in-frame clones and is missing some. Here the sample spans roughly 70,000 clones, roughly 84% being singletons. Sequenced input: peripheral blood. The receptors originated from a woman older than 75 with active or convalescent COVID-19.

This chain joins TRBV29-1 and TRBJ2-1, with D perhaps matching TRBD1 (7 bases). Per the germline V gene, CDR1 is SQVTM and CDR2 is ANQGSEA. The CDR3 length is 14 residues. Trimming cost V 4 bases and J 8 bases, with 18 bases left between them. The CDR3 spells CSVARPGGPDEQFF. The CDR3 nucleotides are TGCAGCGTTGCACGACCAGGGGGGCCTGATGAGCAGTTCTTC.

The chain uses TRBV5-1 and TRBJ2-7, with D unresolved. This CDR3 spans 14 amino acids. V was clipped by 4 bases and J by 3 bases, with 14 bases between them. Germline CDR1 and CDR2: SGHRS and YFSETQ. CDR3 DNA sequence: TGCGCCAGCAGCCAGGAAGCCATCGACTACGAGCAGTACTTC. It translates to CASSQEAIDYEQYF.

The rearrangement links TRBV4-1 to TRBJ2-5, with 11 bases that match TRBD2. Germline V gives CDR1 MGHRA, CDR2 YSYEKL. The CDR3 spans 17 residues. Trimming cost V 4 bases and J 2 bases; bases outside gene matches: 9. The CDR3: CASSRGLAGGVQETQYF. The CDR3 region has the DNA TGCGCCAGCAGCCGGGGGCTAGCGGGGGGAGTACAAGAGACCCAGTACTTC.

The V call is TRBV15, the J call TRBJ2-2; 7 bases fit TRBD2. This CDR3 has 16 residues. The J segment lost 8 bases and the V segment lost 0 bases, leaving 9 bases of the junction unmatched. Germline assignment: CDR1 LNHNV and CDR2 YYDKDF (reference sequence). CDR3 amino acids: CATSRDLYAGEGELFF. The CDR3 DNA follows: TGTGCCACCAGCAGAGATCTTTATGCGGGGGAGGGGGAGCTGTTTTTT.

The chain has TRBV5-4 and TRBJ2-5; D might be TRBD1 (6 bases). The CDR3 loop spans 16 amino acids. V shed 0 bases and J shed 3 bases, with 15 bases lying between them. Germline V gene sequence: CDR1 SGHNT, CDR2 YYREEE (reference sequence). The CDR3 region has the DNA TGTGCCAGCAGCTTGGGTGGAAGCTACAGGGAAGAGACCCAGTACTTC. Translation gives CASSLGGSYREETQYF.

This CDR3 is CASSDDRSNEKLFF. The CDR3 DNA reads as TGTGCCAGCAGTGATGACAGGAGTAATGAAAAACTGTTTTTT. The chain joins TRBV2 to TRBJ1-4, with D perhaps TRBD1 (6 bases). CDR1 SNHLY and CDR2 FYNNEI come from the germline V gene. The germline V and J ends were trimmed by 3 bases and 4 bases, with 9 bases remaining between them. This CDR3 is built from 14 residues.

The chain links TRBV12-2 to TRBJ2-7; the D call TRBD2 from the table was never checked on the DNA. TRBV12-2 is assigned pseudogene status. The CDR3 loop spans 13 amino acids. The CDR3 here is CASLRLADYEQYF. DNA of the CDR3: TGTGCAAGTCTGAGGCTAGCCGATTACGAGCAGTACTTC.

The J gene is TRBJ1-4, the V gene TRBV28; 11 bases align to TRBD1. Trimming cost V 5 bases and J 6 bases; bases outside gene matches: 14. The germline CDR1 and CDR2 sequences are MDHEN and SYDVKM. The CDR3 spans 18 residues. The CDR3 loop is CASSLTGTGGMGYEKLFF. The CDR3 nucleotides are TGTGCCAGCAGTCTCACCGGGACAGGGGGTATGGGGTATGAAAAACTGTTTTTT. The whole variable domain, remainder taken from reference TRBV28 and TRBJ1-4, is DVKVTQSSRYLVKRTGEKVFLECVQDMDHENMFWYRQDPGLGLRLIYFSYDVKMKEKGDIPEGYSVSREKKERFSLILESASTNQTSMYLCASSLTGTGGMGYEKLFFGSGTQLSVL.

V and J are TRBV15 and TRBJ2-2; no clear D. Between the trimmed V and J ends, which lost 2 bases and 0 bases, there was a span of 4 bases. From germline, CDR1 is LNHNV and CDR2 YYDKDF (reference sequence). The CDR3 sequence is 14 residues long. CDR3 coding DNA: TGTGCCACCAGCAGAAACACGAACACCGGGGAGCTGTTTTTT. This encodes CATSRNTNTGELFF. Complete variable domain (other parts from reference TRBV15 and TRBJ2-2): DAMVIQNPRYQVTQFGKPVTLSCSQTLNHNVMYWYQQKSSQAPKLLFHYYDKDFNNEADTPDNFQSRRPNTSFCFLDIRSPGLGDTAMYLCATSRNTNTGELFFGEGSRLTVL.

The chain uses TRBV19 and TRBJ2-1; 12 positions match TRBD2. V trimming: 0 bases; J trimming: 1 base; junction bases outside the gene matches: 1. Per germline, CDR1 LNHDA and CDR2 SQIVND (reference sequence). This CDR3 has 17 residues. CDR3 residues: CASSIDLAGGSYNEQFF. Here the CDR3 DNA reads TGTGCCAGTAGTATAGATCTAGCGGGGGGGTCCTACAATGAGCAGTTCTTC.

V is TRBV4-3 and J is TRBJ1-2; D perhaps matches TRBD1 (5 bases). The V end was cut by 0 bases, the J end by 4 bases, with 9 bases between. The CDR3 length is 14 residues. Germline V lookup: CDR1 LGHNA, CDR2 YSLEER. In nucleotides, the CDR3 is TGCGCCAGCAGCCAAGAGGCGCAGGGCTATGGCTACACCTTC. Its protein product is CASSQEAQGYGYTF.

This chain links TRBV7-8 with TRBJ2-5; perhaps TRBD1 as D (5 bases). V lost 5 bases to trimming and J lost 4 bases, with 11 bases between them. There are 13 residues in the CDR3. Germline CDR1 and CDR2: SGHVS and FQNEAQ. The CDR3 loop reads CASSRGRGETQYF. DNA for the CDR3: TGTGCCAGCAGCCGAGGTAGGGGAGAGACCCAGTACTTC.

The chain couples TRBV5-1 to TRBJ1-3; no reliable D call. The CDR3 sequence is 14 residues long. V was shortened by 3 bases and J by 0 bases, with 7 bases between the two germline ends. CDR1 and CDR2 (germline): SGHRS, YFSETQ. The CDR3 DNA is TGCGCCAGCAGCTCGGGGATCTCTGGAAACACCATATATTTT. Residues: CASSSGISGNTIYF.

The chain uses TRBV18 and TRBJ1-3; 9 bases match TRBD1. CDR1 is KGHSH, CDR2 LQKENI, per germline. J lost 8 bases, V lost 3 bases, and 5 bases had no gene match. This CDR3 spans 14 amino acids. The CDR3 region is CASSPRTGVDTIYF. As DNA, the CDR3 is TGTGCCAGCTCACCCCGGACAGGGGTGGACACCATATATTTT.

This chain connects TRBV6-1 to TRBJ2-5, with TRBD1 matching over 8 bases. The CDR3 contains 16 residues. Germline assignment: CDR1 MNHNS and CDR2 SASEGT. With V trimmed by 1 base and J by 5 bases, 9 bases remained unmatched. CDR3 residues: CASSEEPGGVVETQYF. In DNA, the CDR3 is TGTGCCAGCAGTGAAGAGCCAGGGGGCGTTGTGGAGACCCAGTACTTC.

This rearrangement joins TRBV5-4 to TRBJ1-1, with D perhaps TRBD1 (6 bases). CDR1 is SGHNT and CDR2 is YYREEE in the germline V gene (reference sequence). Trimming stripped 4 bases from V and 7 bases from J, with 23 bases between. This CDR3 spans 16 amino acids. The CDR3 DNA follows: TGTGCCAGCAGCCAAGAGGGGGGGATGCGGCCCTTTGAAGCTTTCTTT. Amino acid sequence: CASSQEGGMRPFEAFF. Full variable domain (outside the CDR3, taken from reference TRBV5-4 and TRBJ1-1): ETGVTQSPTHLIKTRGQQVTLRCSSQSGHNTVSWYQQALGQGPQFIFQYYREEENGRGNFPPRFSGLQFPNYSSELNVNALELDDSALYLCASSQEGGMRPFEAFFGQGTRLTVV.

This rearrangement joins TRBV30 to TRBJ2-3; D perhaps matches TRBD1 (6 bases). With 5 bases removed from V and 2 bases from J, the gap between germline ends came to 14 bases. The CDR3 length is 14 residues. Per germline, CDR1 GTSNPN and CDR2 SVGIG (reference sequence). CDR3: CAWSSDRITDTQYF. The CDR3 bases are TGTGCCTGGTCCTCGGACAGAATCACAGATACGCAGTATTTT.

The V gene is TRBV5-1, the J gene TRBJ2-5; maybe TRBD2 (6 bases). V was trimmed by 10 bases and J by 3 bases, leaving 16 bases between them. There are 13 residues in the CDR3. The V gene's germline CDR1 is SGHRS and CDR2 YFSETQ. CDR3: CAPPRGYEETQYF. CDR3 bases: TGCGCCCCCCCCCGGGGGTATGAAGAGACCCAGTACTTC. Together with reference TRBV5-1 and TRBJ2-5, the CDR3 gives the full variable domain: KAGVTQTPRYLIKTRGQQVTLSCSPISGHRSVSWYQQTPGQGLQFLFEYFSETQRNKGNFPGRFSGRQFSNSRSEMNVSTLELGDSALYLCAPPRGYEETQYFGPGTRLLVL.

The CDR3 region is CASGFGAPGNTEAFF. CDR3 DNA: TGTGCTAGTGGTTTTGGGGCGCCGGGGAACACTGAAGCTTTCTTT. V gene TRBV12-5 combines with J gene TRBJ1-1, with D possibly TRBD1 on 5 matching bases. This CDR3 spans 15 amino acids. With 3 bases removed from V and 1 base from J, the gap between germline ends came to 12 bases. Germline CDR1 reads LGHNT; CDR2 reads FRNRAP.

V is TRBV18 and J is TRBJ2-5; no clear D gene. The ends were cut back, 5 bases at V and 7 bases at J, with 14 bases in the middle. CDR3 length equals 13 residues. Germline assignment: CDR1 KGHSH and CDR2 LQKENI. CDR3 sequence (DNA): TGTGCCAGCTCATACGACTTGCGAGGGACCCAGTACTTC. Translation: CASSYDLRGTQYF.

The V and J genes are TRBV5-1 and TRBJ2-4; a weak D match, TRBD1 (6 bases). Germline CDR1 is SGHRS and CDR2 is YFSETQ. CDR3 length: 14 amino acids. Trimming took 0 bases from V and 7 from J, leaving 11 bases between them. This CDR3 reads CASSLEGVGNIQYF. The DNA for the CDR3 is TGCGCCAGCAGCTTGGAGGGGGTAGGGAACATTCAGTACTTC. The full variable domain, in which reference TRBV5-1 and TRBJ2-4 provide the parts outside the CDR3, is KAGVTQTPRYLIKTRGQQVTLSCSPISGHRSVSWYQQTPGQGLQFLFEYFSETQRNKGNFPGRFSGRQFSNSRSEMNVSTLELGDSALYLCASSLEGVGNIQYFGAGTRLSVL.

The CDR3: CAWSVPDNMNTEAFF. The CDR3 DNA is TGTGCCTGGAGTGTCCCTGACAACATGAACACTGAAGCTTTCTTT. The J gene is TRBJ1-1, the V gene TRBV30; unclear D gene. The CDR3 contains 15 residues. Trimming took 0 bases from V and 0 from J, leaving 11 bases between them. The germline V gene has CDR1 GTSNPN and CDR2 SVGIG (reference sequence).

The chain couples TRBV4-3 to TRBJ1-1; a weak D match, TRBD1 (6 bases). The V gene's germline CDR1 is LGHNA and CDR2 YSLEER. The CDR3 covers 13 residues. V lost 6 bases and J 5 bases, leaving 13 bases between the germline ends. The CDR3 DNA reads TGCGCCAGCAGGCGGACAGTCAAGACTGAAGCTTTCTTT. Translating it yields CASRRTVKTEAFF.

This clone came up a few times. The chain recombines TRBV4-2 with TRBJ2-1; D uncertain. Germline V CDR1 and CDR2: LGHNA, YNFKEQ. CDR3 length: 14 residues. V was shortened by 4 bases and J by 2 bases, with 9 bases between the two germline ends. CDR3 coding DNA: TGTGCCAGCAGCCCCGACTCGGCCTACAATGAGCAGTTCTTC. Translating gives CASSPDSAYNEQFF.

This clone was observed a few times. The J gene is TRBJ1-2, the V gene TRBV6-5, with 8 bases lining up with TRBD1. The CDR3 length is 14 residues. V lost 5 bases, J lost 6 bases, and 8 bases stayed unmatched. Germline lookup yields CDR1 MNHEY and CDR2 SVGAGI. CDR3 loop: CASSRGRTGNGYTF. DNA of the CDR3: TGTGCCAGCAGTAGGGGAAGGACAGGGAATGGCTACACCTTC.

This clone was seen a single time. The chain employs TRBV6-5 and TRBJ1-1; perhaps TRBD1 as D (5 bases). Germline V gene data show CDR1 as MNHEY and CDR2 as SVGAGI. The ends were cut back, 3 bases at V and 7 bases at J, with 15 bases in the middle. The CDR3 is 14 amino acids. The CDR3 bases are TGTGCCAGCAGTTATCGACAGAGTAGGAATGAAGCTTTCTTT. This sequence encodes CASSYRQSRNEAFF.